This entry lists 28 T cell receptor beta chains sequenced from one sample in a study of T cells after yellow fever vaccination. TCRdb ran MiXCR on the 5' RACE reads and lists one entry per CDR3 protein. The sample shows several thousand distinct CDR3 sequences, around 3.8% of them seen only once. Material: PBMCs, either bulk or a sorted T-cell subset (CD4+, CD8+, memory, or dextramer-sorted; not recorded which), obtained 15 days after the yellow fever booster vaccination. These receptors were obtained from a man aged 25-45 years who received the YFV17D yellow fever vaccine.

CDR3 DNA: TGCGCCAGCAGCCAAGATCCGGCTAGCGGGAATCGGAGAAATGAGCAGTTCTTC. Its protein is CASSQDPASGNRRNEQFF. This sequence joins TRBV4-1 and TRBJ2-1; TRBD2 agrees at 9 bases. The CDR3 totals 18 residues. The germline CDR1 and CDR2 sequences are MGHRA and YSYEKL. J gave up 7 bases and V 0 bases, and 13 bases lay outside the gene matches.

This clonotype was counted at least ten times. J is TRBJ2-3 and V is TRBV20-1; TRBD1 aligns across 10 bases. CDR1 and CDR2 (germline): DFQATT, SNEGSKA (reference sequence). The CDR3 loop spans 14 amino acids. Trimming cost V 3 bases and J 4 bases; bases outside gene matches: 4. The CDR3 nucleotides are TGCAGTGCTAGGAGACAGGGGGCAGCAGATACGCAGTATTTT. The encoded protein is CSARRQGAADTQYF.

This clonotype was picked up many times. The chain joins TRBV27 to TRBJ1-6; 10 positions match TRBD1. Germline CDR1 MNHEY, CDR2 SMNVEV (reference sequence). Trimming took 6 bases from V and 6 from J; bases not matched to a gene: 2. The CDR3 sequence is 14 residues long. The CDR3 loop is CASRRTGGNSPLHF. The CDR3 DNA follows: TGTGCCAGCAGGCGGACAGGGGGTAATTCACCCCTCCACTTT.

The sample holds a few counts of this clonotype. The gene calls are TRBV4-2 and TRBJ2-7, with D hard to call. The germline gives CDR1 LGHNA, CDR2 YNFKEQ. This CDR3 spans 14 amino acids. V shed 1 base and J shed 2 bases, with 9 bases lying between them. The CDR3 sequence is CASSQGPAPYEQYF. The CDR3 DNA sequence: TGTGCCAGCAGCCAAGGTCCGGCCCCCTACGAGCAGTACTTC.

This clonotype was detected ten times or more. V usage is TRBV28 and J usage is TRBJ1-2, with 9 nucleotides matching TRBD1. The V and J ends lost 5 bases and 8 bases, in that order; junction bases with no gene match: 6. Germline-derived CDR1 and CDR2 are MDHEN and SYDVKM. CDR3 length equals 13 residues. CDR3 residues: CASSQQGAGGYTF. DNA for the CDR3: TGTGCCAGCAGTCAACAGGGGGCGGGCGGCTACACCTTC.

This clonotype was seen many times. V usage is TRBV20-1 and J usage is TRBJ2-1, with 9 bases aligning to TRBD2. The CDR3 is 15 residues long. Germline CDR1 DFQATT, CDR2 SNEGSKA (reference sequence). Unmatched junction bases numbered 13, after V lost 6 bases and J lost 7 bases. CDR3 nucleotide sequence: TGCAGTGCGTTTGCGTCTAGCGGGACAGCGAATGAGCAGTTCTTC. Amino acid sequence: CSAFASSGTANEQFF.

This clonotype is judged medium-sized (0.01 to 0.1%). This sequence joins TRBV12-3 or TRBV12-4 and TRBJ2-1; 9 positions agree with TRBD2. After removal of 5 bases from V and 5 bases from J, the junction contained 4 bases not matched to a gene. There are 14 residues in the CDR3. CDR3 nucleotides: TGTGCCAGCAGTCGGACTAGCGTCAACAATGAGCAGTTCTTC. Residues: CASSRTSVNNEQFF.

In this sample, this clonotype turned up many times. V gene TRBV9 combines with J gene TRBJ1-2; D remains unclear. V gave up 4 bases and J gave up 4 bases, with 17 bases separating them. The CDR3 totals 15 residues. Germline V lookup: CDR1 SGDLS, CDR2 YYNGEE. CDR3 in amino acids: CASSFNPLMGYGYTF. The CDR3, as DNA: TGTGCCAGCAGCTTTAACCCGTTGATGGGCTATGGCTACACCTTC.

This clonotype has at least ten counts. The V and J genes are TRBV4-3 and TRBJ2-7; D unresolved. The CDR3 totals 13 residues. CDR1 is LGHNA and CDR2 is YSLEER in the germline V gene. V lost 5 bases and J lost 3, with 11 bases in between. DNA of the CDR3: TGCGCCAGCAGCACCCGGGTCCACTACGAGCAGTACTTC. Protein: CASSTRVHYEQYF.

This clonotype is deemed medium-sized. This chain uses TRBV6-5 with TRBJ1-2; D perhaps matches TRBD1 (6 bases). The CDR3 spans 14 residues. Germline CDR1 is MNHEY and CDR2 is SVGAGI. V shed 2 bases and J shed 8 bases, with 15 bases lying between them. The CDR3, as DNA: TGTGCCAGCAGTTACCCCGGGGGGCGCGGCGGCTACACCTTC. It yields the protein CASSYPGGRGGYTF.

This clonotype was recorded at least ten times. The V and J genes are TRBV3-1 and TRBJ2-3; TRBD2 is a possible D gene (5 bases). Germline lookup yields CDR1 LGHDT and CDR2 YNNKEL (reference sequence). Trimming removed 3 bases from V and 1 base from J, with 14 bases in between. This CDR3 contains 16 residues. CDR3 in DNA: TGTGCCAGCAGCCATCCCGGAGGAGTCGGCACAGATACGCAGTATTTT. Protein product: CASSHPGGVGTDTQYF.

This clonotype has at least ten counts. The V gene is TRBV11-1, the J gene TRBJ2-3, with D uncertain. Trimming removed 5 bases at V and 0 bases at J, with 9 bases between. Germline CDR1 and CDR2: SGHAT and FQDESV (reference sequence). CDR3 size: 14 residues. CDR3: CASSAELSTDTQYF. CDR3 DNA sequence: TGTGCCAGCAGCGCGGAATTAAGCACAGATACGCAGTATTTT.

Relative to its sample, this clonotype is medium-sized. The chain links TRBV24-1 to TRBJ1-5, with 7 bases fitting TRBD1. Germline values: CDR1 KGHDR, CDR2 SFDVKD. J gave up 7 bases and V 12 bases, and 5 bases lay outside the gene matches. This CDR3 has 11 residues. The CDR3 is CADREGQPQHF. DNA for the CDR3: TGTGCCGACAGGGAAGGGCAGCCCCAGCATTTT.

The sample holds many counts of this clonotype. V gene TRBV5-1 combines with J gene TRBJ2-2, with D perhaps TRBD2 (7 bases). This CDR3 region has 16 residues. Per germline, CDR1 SGHRS and CDR2 YFSETQ. With 0 bases removed from V and 7 bases from J, the gap between germline ends came to 16 bases. CDR3 region: CASSLVGQRDLGELFF. The CDR3 DNA reads TGCGCCAGCAGCTTGGTTGGACAGCGGGATCTCGGGGAGCTGTTTTTT.

There are many counts of this clonotype. V gene TRBV20-1 combines with J gene TRBJ2-7; 9 nucleotides line up with TRBD2. This CDR3 contains 13 residues. Unmatched junction bases numbered 9, after V lost 5 bases and J lost 7 bases. The germline CDR1 and CDR2 sequences are DFQATT and SNEGSKA (reference sequence). The CDR3 sequence: CSAVGTSFREQYF. The DNA for the CDR3 is TGCAGTGCTGTCGGGACTAGCTTTAGGGAGCAGTACTTC.

This clonotype was counted at least ten times. The genes are TRBV7-8 and TRBJ2-7; D gene uncertain. The CDR3 has 15 amino acids. V dropped 1 base and J dropped 4 bases, with 14 bases sitting between them. Germline-derived CDR1 and CDR2 are SGHVS and FQNEAQ. The CDR3 is CASSLEGGYKYEQYF. For the CDR3, the DNA is TGTGCCAGCAGCTTAGAGGGCGGTTACAAGTACGAGCAGTACTTC.

This clonotype counts as medium-sized (0.01 to 0.1%). The CDR3 loop reads CARLNHEQFF. The CDR3 DNA sequence: TGTGCCAGACTAAACCATGAGCAGTTCTTC. The gene calls are TRBV6-2 or TRBV6-3 and TRBJ2-1; no reliable D call. The CDR3 is 10 amino acids. V dropped 9 bases and J dropped 8 bases, with 8 bases sitting between them. CDR1 MNHEY and CDR2 SVGEGT come from the germline V gene.

This clonotype is classed as medium-sized. This chain connects TRBV5-1 to TRBJ2-7; the D is unclear. With 0 bases removed from V and 5 bases from J, the gap between germline ends came to 9 bases. Germline V gene data show CDR1 as SGHRS and CDR2 as YFSETQ. This CDR3 has 13 residues. The CDR3 DNA sequence: TGCGCCAGCAGCTTGGGGGGTGTTAACGAGCAGTACTTC. It yields the protein CASSLGGVNEQYF.

This clonotype was picked up many times. The chain is built from TRBV5-1 and TRBJ2-3, with D unresolved. The CDR3 totals 13 residues. V shed 0 bases and J shed 6 bases, with 8 bases lying between them. Germline CDR1 and CDR2: SGHRS and YFSETQ. The CDR3 is CASSLAMSDTQYF. For the CDR3, the DNA is TGCGCCAGCAGCTTGGCAATGTCTGATACGCAGTATTTT.

This clonotype was observed many times. J is TRBJ1-1 and V is TRBV5-1; the D gene is possibly TRBD1 (5 bases). The germline V gene encodes CDR1 SGHRS and CDR2 YFSETQ. The CDR3 runs 16 residues. The V end was cut by 0 bases, the J end by 0 bases, with 12 bases between. The chain's CDR3 is CASSLAPTVMNTEAFF. The DNA of the CDR3 is TGCGCCAGCAGCTTGGCCCCGACAGTTATGAACACTGAAGCTTTCTTT.

This clonotype was recorded at least ten times. The chain couples TRBV20-1 to TRBJ2-5, with D unresolved. CDR3 size: 11 residues. The germline V gene encodes CDR1 DFQATT and CDR2 SNEGSKA (reference sequence). The V end lost 6 bases, the J end lost 5 bases, and 10 bases lay between the germline ends. CDR3 region: CSADRRETQYF. In DNA, the CDR3 is TGCAGTGCCGATCGAAGGGAGACCCAGTACTTC.

This clonotype was seen many times. V and J are TRBV11-2 and TRBJ2-7; TRBD1 aligns across 9 bases. The germline gives CDR1 SGHAT, CDR2 FQNNGV. The CDR3 is 16 residues long. J was trimmed by 6 bases and V by 2 bases; bases with no gene match: 11. The CDR3 loop is CASSLRRDRVSGEQYF. The CDR3 DNA reads as TGTGCCAGCAGCTTACGCCGGGACAGGGTGTCCGGCGAGCAGTACTTC.

This clonotype was recorded at least ten times. The J gene is TRBJ1-5, the V gene TRBV5-1; no definite D call. Trimming removed 0 bases from V and 6 bases from J, with 7 bases in between. Germline lookup yields CDR1 SGHRS and CDR2 YFSETQ. The length of the CDR3 is 13 residues. CDR3 coding DNA: TGCGCCAGCAGCTTGGGGTTAGGTCAGCCCCAGCATTTT. Amino acid sequence: CASSLGLGQPQHF.

By share, this clonotype ranks as medium-sized. This chain's CDR3 is CASTNGPYEQYF. DNA for the CDR3: TGTGCCAGCACCAATGGGCCTTACGAGCAGTACTTC. V is TRBV6-5 and J is TRBJ2-7, with D uncertain. Germline V gene lookup returns CDR1 MNHEY and CDR2 SVGAGI. The CDR3 is 12 amino acids. The V gene lost 7 bases and the J gene lost 4 bases, with 11 bases spanning the gap.

This clonotype is termed medium-sized. The J gene is TRBJ1-6, the V gene TRBV7-2, with D possibly being TRBD1 (6 bases). The CDR3 sequence is 14 residues long. Per the germline V gene, CDR1 is SGHTA and CDR2 is FQGNSA. V was pared by 3 bases and J by 14 bases, with 17 bases between. For the CDR3, the DNA is TGTGCCAGCAGCTTGCCGAACAGGGTTGGAACCCTCCACTTT. The encoded protein is CASSLPNRVGTLHF.

This chain links TRBV5-4 with TRBJ2-3; 8 bases are a match to TRBD1. Per the germline V gene, CDR1 is SGHNT and CDR2 is YYREEE (reference sequence). CDR3 length: 14 residues. V lost 4 bases to trimming and J lost 6 bases; unmatched junction nucleotides: 7. This CDR3 reads CASSPGQGGDTQYF. As DNA, the CDR3 is TGTGCCAGCAGCCCAGGACAGGGCGGCGATACGCAGTATTTT.

This clonotype was observed many times. The chain joins TRBV10-3 to TRBJ2-3; possibly TRBD1 or TRBD2 for D (6 bases each). The germline V and J ends were trimmed by 3 bases and 2 bases, with 15 bases remaining between them. CDR1 and CDR2 from the germline V gene are ENHRY and SYGVKD. CDR3 size: 16 residues. The CDR3 loop reads CAISDGGTGSTDTQYF. In nucleotides, the CDR3 is TGTGCCATCAGTGACGGGGGCACGGGATCCACAGATACGCAGTATTTT.

This clonotype has a count of ten or more. This rearrangement joins TRBV6-5 to TRBJ1-1; 11 positions agree with TRBD1. Unmatched junction bases numbered 9, after V lost 0 bases and J lost 3 bases. Germline V gene lookup returns CDR1 MNHEY and CDR2 SVGAGI. The CDR3 has 18 residues. The CDR3 here is CASSYSTPGQGGHTEAFF. DNA of the CDR3: TGTGCCAGCAGTTACTCGACTCCGGGACAGGGGGGTCACACTGAAGCTTTCTTT.